These T cell receptor beta chains were read from a single sample in a study of T-cell memory formation after mild COVID-19. TCRdb re-analysed the 5' RACE reads in MiXCR, keeping a single row per CDR3 protein. The sample yields around 200,000 distinct CDR3 sequences, about a fifth seen once. Sequenced input: PBMCs or a T cell subset sorted from them (not recorded which). Receptors were obtained from an adult woman who had mild COVID-19 (a few samples of this study predate the infection). Cell type and time point are not known. Both conserved end residues are part of each CDR3. A D gene is named only where the DNA matches it firmly. Some rows have no size entry. The others give once, few or many, or a class for an expanded clone.

abundance	d_gene	v_gene	j_gene	CDR3nt	CDR3aa
NA	TRBD2	TRBV7-9	TRBJ2-1	TGTGCCAGCAGCTCCCACCGGACTAGCGGGAGTATGTATGAGCAGTTCTTC	CASSSHRTSGSMYEQFF
NA	TRBD1	TRBV7-6	TRBJ2-2	TGTGCCAGCAGCCTCCGGGACAGGGGCACCGGGGAGCTGTTTTTT	CASSLRDRGTGELFF
NA	NA	TRBV7-3	TRBJ2-1	TGTGCCAGCAGCTTACTTGCCTCCTACAATGAGCAGTTCTTC	CASSLLASYNEQFF
NA	TRBD2	TRBV5-5	TRBJ2-7	TGTGCCAGCAGCTCTAGCGGGAACTCCTACGAGCAGTACTTC	CASSSSGNSYEQYF
NA	NA	TRBV19	TRBJ2-1	TGTGCCAGTAGTATTGCCCCGGGACTGGATTCGCGGAATGAGCAGTTCTTC	CASSIAPGLDSRNEQFF
NA	TRBD1	TRBV6-4	TRBJ1-2	TGTGCCAGCATGATAGGACAGGGTGCCCCCATCTTC	CASMIGQGAPIF
NA	NA	TRBV12-3/TRBV12-4	TRBJ2-5	TGTGCCAGCAGTTTAGTCCCGGGGGCTGGGGAGACCCAGTACTTC	CASSLVPGAGETQYF
few	NA	TRBV4-1	TRBJ1-1	TGCGCCAGCAGCCAACTCAGGGTTATGAACACTGAAGCTTTCTTT	CASSQLRVMNTEAFF
NA	TRBD2	TRBV19	TRBJ2-2	TGTGCCAGTACCGCTTATCGCGGGGGTCGAACCGGGGAGCTGTTTTTT	CASTAYRGGRTGELFF
NA	NA	TRBV7-2	TRBJ2-7	TGTGCCAGCAGCTTAGTCGCGGGCGGGGGCACCTACGAGCAGTACTTC	CASSLVAGGGTYEQYF
NA	TRBD1	TRBV11-3	TRBJ2-1	TGTGCCAGCAGCTTCCGGACAGGAGGATGGAATGAGCAGTTCTTC	CASSFRTGGWNEQFF
NA	NA	TRBV6-4	TRBJ2-1	TGTGCCAGCAGTGACGAGGGGCCGGGCAATGAGCAGTTCTTC	CASSDEGPGNEQFF
NA	NA	TRBV6-5	TRBJ1-1	TGTGCCAGCAGTTATGGAGCTGAAGCTTTCTTT	CASSYGAEAFF
once	TRBD2	TRBV20-1	TRBJ2-7	TGCAGTGCTAGAGCCGGACTAGCGGGAGGCTTTCCCTACGAGCAGTACTTC	CSARAGLAGGFPYEQYF
NA	TRBD1	TRBV7-2	TRBJ2-2	TGTGCCAGCAGCTCCTGGACAGGGGACACCGGGGAGCTGTTTTTT	CASSSWTGDTGELFF
NA	TRBD2	TRBV29-1	TRBJ2-7	TGCAGCGTTGTGGCGGGAGCGTCCTACGAGCAGTACTTC	CSVVAGASYEQYF
NA	TRBD2	TRBV20-1	TRBJ2-7	TGCAGTGCTGATAGCGGGAGCTACGAGCAGTACTTC	CSADSGSYEQYF
NA	NA	TRBV6-5	TRBJ2-7	TGTGCCAGCAGTTACTCAGACCGGGTTGTAGTCTACGAGCAGTACTTC	CASSYSDRVVVYEQYF
NA	NA	TRBV6-6	TRBJ1-4	TGTGCCAGCAATTGGAGTAGGCAACGGGTCGAAAAACTGTTTTTT	CASNWSRQRVEKLFF
few	NA	TRBV12-3/TRBV12-4	TRBJ1-5	TGTGCCAGCAGTTTATCCGGATACAATCAGCCCCAGCATTTT	CASSLSGYNQPQHF
NA	NA	TRBV7-9	TRBJ2-7	TGTGCCAGCAGCTTAGGGGACCGTAGCTCCTACGAGCAGTACTTC	CASSLGDRSSYEQYF
few	TRBD2	TRBV2	TRBJ2-1	TGTGCCAGCAGTGAAATCGCGGGAGGGAGGAATGAGCAGTTCTTC	CASSEIAGGRNEQFF
NA	NA	TRBV20-1	TRBJ2-1	TGCAGTGCTAGAGGGTCCGAACACTACAATGAGCAGTTCTTC	CSARGSEHYNEQFF
NA	NA	TRBV7-9	TRBJ2-2	TGTGCCAGCAGCTTAGGAGCCGGCGGGGAGCTGTTTTTT	CASSLGAGGELFF
few	NA	TRBV4-2	TRBJ1-1	TGTGCCAGCAGCCAAGATGGCCCGGGGGGGATGATGAACACTGAAGCTTTCTTT	CASSQDGPGGMMNTEAFF
few	NA	TRBV20-1	TRBJ1-5	TGCAGTGCTAGCAATCCCGGGACCGTTAGCAATCAGCCCCAGCATTTT	CSASNPGTVSNQPQHF
NA	NA	TRBV7-9	TRBJ1-1	TGTGCCAGCAGCTTAGATCCGGAAGAAGCTTTCTTT	CASSLDPEEAFF
few	NA	TRBV19	TRBJ2-5	TGTGCCAGTAGTCTCGCTCTTTCGGGGCAAGACCAGTACTTC	CASSLALSGQDQYF
few	NA	TRBV30	TRBJ2-7	TGTGCCTGGAGTGTACATCCTCTTGAGCAGTACTTC	CAWSVHPLEQYF
many	NA	TRBV2	TRBJ2-2	TGTGCCTATAGCCAGCGAGCTAACACCGGGGAGCTGTTTTTT	CAYSQRANTGELFF
NA	TRBD1	TRBV9	TRBJ1-2	TGTGCCAGCAGCAAATCCGGGACAGGGAACTATGGCTACACCTTC	CASSKSGTGNYGYTF
few	NA	TRBV7-9	TRBJ1-2	TGTGCCAGCAGCGTCCCCGGGACCTCCCTTGGAGGCTACACCTTC	CASSVPGTSLGGYTF
NA	TRBD2	TRBV7-6	TRBJ2-7	TGTGCCAGCAGCTTAGAGGGACTAGCGGGGGGGCCCGTTTTCAATGAGCAGTACTTC	CASSLEGLAGGPVFNEQYF
NA	TRBD2	TRBV20-1	TRBJ2-7	TGCAGTGCTAGAGATCTAGCGGGTACCTCCTACGAGCAGTACTTC	CSARDLAGTSYEQYF
few	NA	TRBV27	TRBJ2-7	TGTGCCAGCAGTTTATCTTACAGGGGGGGCTACGAGCAGTACTTC	CASSLSYRGGYEQYF
NA	NA	TRBV7-2	TRBJ1-2	TGTGCCAGCAGCTTACCAGGGTACTATGGCTACACCTTC	CASSLPGYYGYTF
many	TRBD1	TRBV4-1	TRBJ2-7	TGCGCCAGCAGCCAGTGGACAGGGAGCTCCTACGAGCAGTACTTC	CASSQWTGSSYEQYF
NA	TRBD1	TRBV12-3/TRBV12-4	TRBJ2-1	TGTGCCAGCAGTTCCGGGACAGGGGGCGATGAGCAGTTCTTC	CASSSGTGGDEQFF
many	NA	TRBV5-4	TRBJ1-2	TGTGCCAGCAGCTTGGAAAAGGGCCTTAACTATGGCTACACCTTC	CASSLEKGLNYGYTF
once	NA	TRBV7-6	TRBJ1-2	TGTGCCAGCAGCTCTTCGACATTCCAGTTGGGCTACACCTTC	CASSSSTFQLGYTF
NA	NA	TRBV11-3	TRBJ2-3	TGTGCCAGTAGCCCTCCCCTAGGAGAAACGCAGTATTTT	CASSPPLGETQYF
few	NA	TRBV4-1	TRBJ1-2	TGCGCCAGCAGCCAAGGGACAGAGTTCTATGGCTACACCTTC	CASSQGTEFYGYTF
few	NA	TRBV5-4	TRBJ2-7	TGTGCCAGCAGCTCCCCGGTAGGGCGCGAGCAGTACTTC	CASSSPVGREQYF
NA	NA	TRBV15	TRBJ1-4	TGTGCCACCAGCAGGTCATTGGGCTTGCGTGAAGAACTGTTTTTT	CATSRSLGLREELFF
NA	NA	TRBV9	TRBJ2-1	TGTGCCAGCAGCCCCTCCAAGGGGGGGAATGAGCAGTTCTTC	CASSPSKGGNEQFF
NA	NA	TRBV7-6	TRBJ2-2	TGTGCCAGCAGATTAGTGGTCGGGGAGCTGTTTTTT	CASRLVVGELFF
NA	TRBD1	TRBV7-8	TRBJ1-2	TGTGCCAGCAGCTTAGCGGCGGCAGGGGGCGACTATGGCTACACCTTC	CASSLAAAGGDYGYTF
NA	TRBD2	TRBV12-3/TRBV12-4	TRBJ2-7	TGTGCCAGCAGTTTAGCCCCGGGACTAGCGGGGTTCTACGAGCAGTACTTC	CASSLAPGLAGFYEQYF
few	NA	TRBV20-1	TRBJ2-2	TGCAGTGCTCAATGGACGGCTGCGAACACCGGGGAGCTGTTTTTT	CSAQWTAANTGELFF
many	NA	TRBV30	TRBJ2-7	TGTGCCCTGGGAGACAGCTTCTCCTACGAGCAGTACTTC	CALGDSFSYEQYF
NA	TRBD1	TRBV4-1	TRBJ2-1	TGCGCCAGCAGCCAAGGACAGGGATATCGGAATGAGCAGTTCTTC	CASSQGQGYRNEQFF
few	NA	TRBV5-6	TRBJ2-7	TGTGCCAGCAGCTTGGACAGGGAGGGCGAGCAGTACTTC	CASSLDREGEQYF
NA	NA	TRBV6-2/TRBV6-3	TRBJ2-7	TGTGCCAGCAGTTACAGGCAGGGAATTACCTACGAGCAGTACTTC	CASSYRQGITYEQYF
NA	TRBD2	TRBV7-9	TRBJ2-7	TGTGCCAGCAGCTCGACCCTAGCGGGAACTTTGTCCTACGAGCAGTACTTC	CASSSTLAGTLSYEQYF